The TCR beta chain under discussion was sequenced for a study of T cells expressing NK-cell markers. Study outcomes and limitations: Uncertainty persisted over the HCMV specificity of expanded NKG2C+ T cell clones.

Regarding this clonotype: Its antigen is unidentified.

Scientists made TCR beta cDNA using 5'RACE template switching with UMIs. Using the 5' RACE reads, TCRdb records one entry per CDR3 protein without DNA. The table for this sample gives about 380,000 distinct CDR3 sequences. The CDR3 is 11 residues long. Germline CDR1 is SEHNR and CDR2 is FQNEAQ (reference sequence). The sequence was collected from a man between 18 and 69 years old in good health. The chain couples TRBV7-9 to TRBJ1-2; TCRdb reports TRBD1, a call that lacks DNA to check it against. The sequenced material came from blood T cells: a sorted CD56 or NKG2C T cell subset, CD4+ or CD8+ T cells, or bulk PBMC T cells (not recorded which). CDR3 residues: CASSMDRGYTF.